The 19 T cell receptor beta chains in this list originate from one sample, sequenced in a study of shared clonotypes between healthy human individuals. Sequencing was performed with immunoSEQ multiplex PCR; in TCRdb, only in-frame clones are kept and a portion is missing. The sample shows 2.3 million or so clones, 90% to 95% of them seen only once. The specimen was naive CD4+ T cells from PBMCs. The subset: CD45RA+ positively selected. These receptors all stem from a man between 18 and 35 years old in good health. Some clones in this sample may be carry-over from other donors' samples.

The rearrangement joins TRBV15 to TRBJ2-5; 7 bases line up with TRBD1. This CDR3 has 14 amino acids. CDR1 is LNHNV and CDR2 is YYDKDF in the germline V gene (reference sequence). The V and J ends lost 10 bases and 1 base, in that order; junction bases with no gene match: 9. The CDR3: CAIRQGGIQETQYF. DNA of the CDR3: TGTGCCATTCGACAGGGTGGGATCCAAGAGACCCAGTACTTC.

The chain employs TRBV28 and TRBJ2-1, with D unresolved. The V gene's germline CDR1 is MDHEN and CDR2 SYDVKM. The CDR3 contains 16 residues. V was shortened by 6 bases and J by 2 bases, with 17 bases between the two germline ends. The CDR3 nucleotides are TGTGCCAGCAGACATACGAAGACTGGAGCCTACAATGAGCAGTTCTTC. Amino acids: CASRHTKTGAYNEQFF.

V and J are TRBV15 and TRBJ2-1; either TRBD1 or TRBD2 may supply D (5 bases each). The CDR3 sequence is 17 residues long. Trimming stripped 1 base from V and 7 bases from J, with 20 bases between. Germline V lookup: CDR1 LNHNV, CDR2 YYDKDF (reference sequence). CDR3 protein: CATSRAPGRATTNEQFF. The CDR3 DNA sequence: TGTGCCACCAGCAGAGCTCCGGGGCGAGCCACTACAAATGAGCAGTTCTTC. Variable domain in full (rest from reference TRBV15 and TRBJ2-1): DAMVIQNPRYQVTQFGKPVTLSCSQTLNHNVMYWYQQKSSQAPKLLFHYYDKDFNNEADTPDNFQSRRPNTSFCFLDIRSPGLGDTAMYLCATSRAPGRATTNEQFFGPGTRLTVL.

This chain joins TRBV19 and TRBJ1-5; D unclear. The CDR3 has 11 amino acids. Germline V gives CDR1 LNHDA, CDR2 SQIVND (reference sequence). The V end lost 9 bases, the J end lost 8 bases, and 11 bases lay between the germline ends. The CDR3 is CASPGGEPQHF. CDR3 coding DNA: TGTGCCAGCCCGGGAGGCGAGCCCCAGCATTTT.

The rearrangement uses TRBV10-2 and TRBJ2-7; 7 bases align to TRBD1. Losses at the gene ends were 6 bases for V and 7 bases for J; bases not matched to a gene: 9. Germline lookup yields CDR1 WSHSY and CDR2 SAAADI. The CDR3 length is 13 residues. The CDR3 sequence is CASRGLGQREQYF. CDR3 DNA sequence: TGCGCCAGCAGAGGATTGGGACAGCGAGAGCAGTACTTC.

The genes are TRBV4-1 and TRBJ2-1, with 7 bases that match TRBD2. Germline values: CDR1 MGHRA, CDR2 YSYEKL. The V segment lost 4 bases and the J segment 5 bases; nucleotides outside the gene matches: 8. This CDR3 is 15 amino acids long. The CDR3 loop is CASSRTSAWDNEQFF. The CDR3 DNA follows: TGCGCCAGCAGCCGTACTAGCGCATGGGACAATGAGCAGTTCTTC.

The chain is built from TRBV28 and TRBJ1-1; perhaps TRBD1 as D (5 bases). Trimming removed 8 bases at V and 5 bases at J, with 18 bases between. In germline, CDR1 is MDHEN, CDR2 SYDVKM. This CDR3 is 14 amino acids long. The CDR3 DNA follows: TGTGCCAGCGCAAGGAGGGGAAGCGGAACTGAAGCTTTCTTT. This translates into CASARRGSGTEAFF.

J is TRBJ1-1 and V is TRBV28; the D is unclear. V was trimmed by 6 bases and J by 9 bases, leaving 14 bases between them. Germline CDR1 is MDHEN and CDR2 is SYDVKM. The CDR3 totals 12 residues. Here the CDR3 reads CASSQRYGKAFF. As DNA, the CDR3 is TGTGCCAGCAGCCAAAGGTATGGGAAAGCTTTCTTT.

The V and J genes are TRBV5-5 and TRBJ2-7; no clear D gene. The V gene's germline CDR1 is SGHKS and CDR2 YYEKEE (reference sequence). The germline V and J ends were trimmed by 4 bases and 6 bases, with 17 bases remaining between them. The CDR3 spans 14 residues. The CDR3 loop reads CASSPRAPSGEQYF. The CDR3 nucleotides read TGTGCCAGCAGCCCCCGAGCCCCTTCAGGCGAGCAGTACTTC.

The rearrangement uses TRBV11-2 and TRBJ2-1; 7 bases align to TRBD1. The V gene's germline CDR1 is SGHAT and CDR2 FQNNGV. Unmatched junction bases numbered 17, after V lost 5 bases and J lost 13 bases. CDR3 length equals 15 residues. The chain's CDR3 is CASSEDRVLTTAQFF. CDR3 nucleotide sequence: TGTGCCAGCAGCGAAGACAGGGTCCTAACGACGGCCCAGTTCTTC.

A remark on this clone: Other DNA sequences within the sample encode an identical CDR3. The chain carries TRBV5-6 and TRBJ2-5; the D is unclear. Between the trimmed V and J ends, which lost 2 bases and 5 bases, there was a span of 4 bases. Germline lookup yields CDR1 SGHDT and CDR2 YYEEEE. The CDR3 is made up of 11 amino acids. The CDR3 sequence: CASSLRETQYF. The CDR3 DNA is TGTGCCAGCAGCTTAAGGGAGACCCAGTACTTC. The complete variable domain, with remaining parts taken from reference TRBV5-6 and TRBJ2-5, reads DAGVTQSPTHLIKTRGQQVTLRCSPKSGHDTVSWYQQALGQGPQFIFQYYEEEERQRGNFPDRFSGHQFPNYSSELNVNALLLGDSALYLCASSLRETQYFGPGTRLLVL.

V gene TRBV30 combines with J gene TRBJ2-5, with D possibly matching TRBD1 (5 bases). Germline assignment: CDR1 GTSNPN and CDR2 SVGIG (reference sequence). The CDR3 consists of 14 residues. V dropped 0 bases and J dropped 2 bases, with 10 bases sitting between them. CDR3 loop: CAWSVKAGQETQYF. CDR3 bases: TGTGCCTGGAGTGTAAAGGCAGGGCAAGAGACCCAGTACTTC.

The chain combines TRBV25-1 with TRBJ1-4; D unclear. This CDR3 spans 16 amino acids. Germline CDR1 and CDR2: MGHDK and SYGVNS. With 3 bases removed from V and 6 bases from J, the gap between germline ends came to 17 bases. The CDR3 coding sequence is TGTGCCAGCAGTGACCGAGGGCCCCGGGCCTATGAAAAACTGTTTTTT. Translation: CASSDRGPRAYEKLFF.

A remark on this clone: Other nucleotide sequences from this sample produce the same CDR3. The V call is TRBV11-3, the J call TRBJ2-7; 12 bases fit TRBD1. Trimming removed 4 bases from V and 6 bases from J; junction bases left unmatched: 4. Germline V lookup: CDR1 SGHNT, CDR2 YENEEA. The CDR3 length is 14 residues. CDR3 in amino acids: CASSSGQGAGEQYF. The CDR3, as DNA: TGTGCCAGCAGCTCGGGACAGGGGGCTGGCGAGCAGTACTTC.

This clone showed up just once. The gene calls are TRBV12-5 and TRBJ1-1; 7 bases agree with TRBD1. Per germline, CDR1 LGHNT and CDR2 FRNRAP. The CDR3 contains 16 residues. Trimming cost V 1 base and J 5 bases; bases outside gene matches: 10. CDR3 in DNA: TGTGCTAGTGGTTTGGGAAACAGGGGTTCCGGAACTGAAGCTTTCTTT. Translation gives CASGLGNRGSGTEAFF.

The count of this clone is one. The chain joins TRBV14 to TRBJ2-3; D possibly corresponds to TRBD2 (6 bases). Per germline, CDR1 SGHDN and CDR2 FVKESK. Trimming pared 4 bases from V and 4 bases from J, leaving 21 bases between. The CDR3 sequence is 17 residues long. The CDR3 DNA sequence: TGTGCCAGCAGCCGGCAACTAGCCCCTCTTGGCCCAGATACGCAGTATTTT. It yields the protein CASSRQLAPLGPDTQYF.

The V and J genes are TRBV21-1 and TRBJ2-7; the tabulated D call, TRBD1, remains unverified against the DNA. TRBV21-1 is a listed pseudogene. This CDR3 is 16 amino acids long. The CDR3 DNA reads TGTGCCAGCAGCAACAAGGGCAGGGTGAACTCCTACGAGCAGTACTTC. It specifies CASSNKGRVNSYEQYF.

This clone was seen just once. This chain links TRBV18 with TRBJ1-2, with D maybe TRBD1 (6 bases). The length of the CDR3 is 14 residues. Trimming pared 0 bases from V and 7 bases from J, leaving 12 bases between. Germline lookup yields CDR1 KGHSH and CDR2 LQKENI. CDR3 loop: CASSPPEGVSGYTF. The CDR3 DNA reads as TGTGCCAGCTCACCACCCGAGGGGGTTTCTGGCTACACCTTC. Full variable domain (rest looked up from reference TRBV18 and TRBJ1-2): NAGVMQNPRHLVRRRGQEARLRCSPMKGHSHVYWYRQLPEEGLKFMVYLQKENIIDESGMPKERFSAEFPKEGPSILRIQQVVRGDSAAYFCASSPPEGVSGYTFGSGTRLTVV.

This clone was counted only a few times. V gene TRBV30 combines with J gene TRBJ1-1; no firm D call. Germline V gene data show CDR1 as GTSNPN and CDR2 as SVGIG (reference sequence). With 0 bases removed from V and 13 bases from J, the gap between germline ends came to 18 bases. This CDR3 is built from 13 residues. CDR3: CAWSVLGGGSGFF. CDR3 sequence (DNA): TGTGCCTGGAGTGTATTGGGAGGAGGGTCGGGTTTCTTT.